This T cell receptor beta chain was found in a study of identical twins. Study outcomes and limitations: Zero-insertion analyses might be partly confounded by invariant T cells like MAIT and iNKT. Conclusions came from cross-sectional statistical analysis, not from following the same donors.

This clonotype has only a few counts. The antigen is undetermined. No donor was unhealthy or non-Caucasian. Template switching, a step in the protocol, added a universal primer site, and cDNA carried unique molecular identifiers. TCRdb reprocessed the 5' RACE reads with MiXCR, giving one entry per CDR3 protein. The data contain 450,000 to 650,000 distinct CDR3 sequences, roughly 9.9% of them seen just once; the ten biggest clones take up 2.5% to 3%. The data also belong to a second study, concerning yellow fever vaccine responses in identical twins.

This receptor was identified in a woman aged 18-29 years in good health. The sample was PBMCs.

The DNA for the CDR3 is TGTGCCAGCAGCTTGACAGGGTCCGAGCAGTACTTC. Encoded protein: CASSLTGSEQYF. The chain is built from TRBV7-9 and TRBJ2-7, with TRBD1 identical over 7 bases. Germline V gene sequence: CDR1 SEHNR, CDR2 FQNEAQ (reference sequence). The CDR3 spans 12 residues. Germline trimming cut 3 bases from V and 6 bases from J; bases unmatched to any gene: 2.